The rows below give T cell receptor beta chains drawn from one sample of a study of blood T cells in healthy people across ages. TCRdb reprocessed the 5' RACE reads via MiXCR and lists one record per CDR3 protein. The sample yields 800,000 to 900,000 distinct CDR3 sequences, 62% seen once. Sequenced sample: blood. The receptors were sampled from a young man in good health. The CDR3 runs from the conserved cysteine through the conserved F or W. D genes are given only for firm matches. Not all rows give a size; the values are once, few, many and, for expanded clones, a class.

D: .
J: TRBJ1-1
V: TRBV20-1
size: .
CDR3: CSARGFPVPSLNTEAFF
DNA: TGCAGTGCTAGAGGGTTCCCGGTCCCATCTTTGAACACTGAAGCTTTCTTT

D: .
J: TRBJ2-5
V: TRBV14
size: .
CDR3: CASSQDAAGETQYF
DNA: TGTGCCAGCAGCCAAGATGCTGCGGGAGAGACCCAGTACTTC

D: .
J: TRBJ2-7
V: TRBV18
size: few
CDR3: CASSPGVVYEQYF
DNA: TGTGCCAGCTCACCAGGGGTGGTCTACGAGCAGTACTTC

D: TRBD1
J: TRBJ2-6
V: TRBV6-1
size: .
CDR3: CASSGWDRDYSGANVLTF
DNA: TGTGCCAGCAGTGGTTGGGACAGGGACTACTCTGGGGCCAACGTCCTGACTTTC

D: .
J: TRBJ1-1
V: TRBV20-1
size: .
CDR3: CSPSGRPNTEAFF
DNA: TGCAGCCCCTCGGGGCGGCCGAACACTGAAGCTTTCTTT

D: .
J: TRBJ2-3
V: TRBV20-1
size: .
CDR3: CSAGANLGTDTQYF
DNA: TGCAGTGCAGGTGCTAATTTGGGCACAGATACGCAGTATTTT

D: .
J: TRBJ2-3
V: TRBV30
size: .
CDR3: CAWSASVRTDTQYF
DNA: TGTGCCTGGAGCGCGTCGGTCCGCACAGATACGCAGTATTTT

D: TRBD1
J: TRBJ1-6
V: TRBV18
size: .
CDR3: CASSPSDRAIEVLHF
DNA: TGTGCCAGCTCCCCTTCAGACAGGGCCATTGAGGTCCTCCACTTT

D: .
J: TRBJ1-4
V: TRBV7-2
size: .
CDR3: CASSLGYTGGNEKLFF
DNA: TGTGCCAGCAGCTTAGGTTACACAGGAGGGAATGAAAAACTGTTTTTT

D: .
J: TRBJ2-7
V: TRBV20-1
size: once
CDR3: CSGTDKKTPYEQYF
DNA: TGCAGTGGGACAGACAAAAAGACGCCCTACGAGCAGTACTTC

D: .
J: TRBJ2-1
V: TRBV9
size: .
CDR3: CASSVEARGPYNEQFF
DNA: TGTGCCAGCAGCGTAGAAGCCCGGGGGCCTTACAATGAGCAGTTCTTC

D: .
J: TRBJ2-3
V: TRBV11-2
size: once
CDR3: CASSLILGHTQYF
DNA: TGTGCCAGCAGCTTAATCTTGGGGCATACGCAGTATTTT

D: .
J: TRBJ2-7
V: TRBV20-1
size: many
CDR3: CSARGVDHYEQYF
DNA: TGCAGTGCTAGAGGGGTTGACCACTACGAGCAGTACTTC

D: TRBD1
J: TRBJ2-3
V: TRBV7-2
size: many
CDR3: CAKPGQGAVPFSTDTQYF
DNA: TGTGCCAAACCGGGACAGGGGGCCGTTCCTTTTAGCACAGATACGCAGTATTTT

D: TRBD1
J: TRBJ2-7
V: TRBV7-8
size: .
CDR3: CASSSYRGRYEQYF
DNA: TGTGCCAGCAGCTCGTACAGGGGGCGATACGAGCAGTACTTC

D: TRBD2
J: TRBJ2-7
V: TRBV9
size: .
CDR3: CASSGASGGQAEQYF
DNA: TGTGCCAGCAGCGGGGCTAGCGGGGGGCAAGCCGAGCAGTACTTC

D: .
J: TRBJ1-2
V: TRBV7-9
size: .
CDR3: CASSPTGPHGKYGYTF
DNA: TGTGCCAGCAGCCCAACCGGGCCCCACGGAAAATATGGCTACACCTTC

D: .
J: TRBJ1-6
V: TRBV4-1
size: .
CDR3: CASSQIIKRGSMNSPLHF
DNA: TGCGCCAGCAGCCAGATTATAAAAAGGGGCTCGATGAATTCACCCCTCCACTTT

D: TRBD2
J: TRBJ2-3
V: TRBV2
size: .
CDR3: CASKAGLSVDTQYF
DNA: TGTGCCAGCAAAGCGGGGCTGTCCGTGGATACGCAGTATTTT

D: TRBD2
J: TRBJ2-1
V: TRBV7-3
size: .
CDR3: CASSRRAGGPSSYNEQFF
DNA: TGTGCCAGCAGCAGGAGGGCGGGGGGGCCTAGCTCCTACAATGAGCAGTTCTTC

D: .
J: TRBJ2-7
V: TRBV10-3
size: .
CDR3: CAISERGYEQYF
DNA: TGTGCCATCAGTGAAAGGGGCTACGAGCAGTACTTC

D: TRBD1
J: TRBJ2-1
V: TRBV20-1
size: .
CDR3: CSAEDRATPQETQFF
DNA: TGCAGTGCTGAGGACAGGGCAACTCCACAAGAGACCCAGTTCTTC

D: .
J: TRBJ1-2
V: TRBV15
size: .
CDR3: CATSREIGRANYGYTF
DNA: TGTGCCACCAGCAGAGAAATAGGCAGAGCTAACTATGGCTACACCTTC

D: TRBD1
J: TRBJ2-5
V: TRBV30
size: .
CDR3: CAWERGHRGRETQYF
DNA: TGTGCCTGGGAAAGGGGCCACAGGGGGCGAGAGACCCAGTACTTC

D: .
J: TRBJ2-1
V: TRBV6-2/TRBV6-3
size: .
CDR3: CASSYRGTFSGYEQFF
DNA: TGTGCCAGCAGTTACCGAGGGACATTTTCAGGATATGAGCAGTTCTTC

D: .
J: TRBJ1-4
V: TRBV29-1
size: few
CDR3: CSVGRLNEKLFF
DNA: TGCAGCGTGGGACGCTTAAATGAAAAACTGTTTTTT

D: .
J: TRBJ2-2
V: TRBV27
size: .
CDR3: CASSPLPQIRTGELFF
DNA: TGTGCCAGCAGTCCCCTCCCTCAAATCAGAACCGGGGAGCTGTTTTTT

D: .
J: TRBJ2-7
V: TRBV27
size: many
CDR3: CASSLGRGPYEQYF
DNA: TGTGCCAGCAGCTTAGGGCGGGGGCCCTACGAGCAGTACTTC

D: .
J: TRBJ1-2
V: TRBV10-3
size: .
CDR3: CAISESDRPLTMDGYTF
DNA: TGTGCCATCAGTGAGTCCGACAGACCACTAACTATGGATGGCTACACCTTC

D: .
J: TRBJ2-5
V: TRBV6-5
size: few
CDR3: CASSSSSGGRETQYF
DNA: TGTGCCAGCAGTTCTTCCTCAGGGGGGCGCGAGACCCAGTACTTC

D: .
J: TRBJ2-2
V: TRBV12-3/TRBV12-4
size: .
CDR3: CASSLSVGTGELFF
DNA: TGTGCCAGCAGTTTATCGGTGGGCACCGGGGAGCTGTTTTTT

D: .
J: TRBJ2-7
V: TRBV7-9
size: .
CDR3: CASSFYSGPPYRYF
DNA: TGTGCCAGCAGCTTCTACTCCGGGCCGCCGTATAGGTACTTC

D: .
J: TRBJ2-7
V: TRBV12-3/TRBV12-4
size: .
CDR3: CASSLGDIHYNEQYF
DNA: TGTGCCAGCAGTTTAGGGGACATTCATTACAATGAGCAGTACTTC

D: TRBD2
J: TRBJ2-1
V: TRBV3-1
size: .
CDR3: CASSQDRIAGGRPYNEQFF
DNA: TGTGCCAGCAGCCAAGATAGGATAGCGGGGGGCCGCCCATACAATGAGCAGTTCTTC

D: .
J: TRBJ1-1
V: TRBV9
size: .
CDR3: CASSVDTMGTEAFF
DNA: TGTGCCAGCAGCGTAGATACTATGGGGACTGAAGCTTTCTTT

D: .
J: TRBJ2-1
V: TRBV6-1
size: .
CDR3: CASSLRGGRNEQFF
DNA: TGTGCCAGCAGCCTTCGTGGGGGACGCAATGAGCAGTTCTTC

D: .
J: TRBJ2-7
V: TRBV6-5
size: .
CDR3: CAGSYGSGSPYEQYF
DNA: TGTGCCGGCAGTTACGGGTCAGGGAGTCCCTACGAGCAGTACTTC

D: .
J: TRBJ2-7
V: TRBV3-1
size: .
CDR3: CASSQTGTETYEQYF
DNA: TGTGCCAGCAGCCAAACCGGGACGGAGACCTACGAGCAGTACTTC

D: .
J: TRBJ2-3
V: TRBV7-2
size: few
CDR3: CASSLGKFTDTQYF
DNA: TGTGCCAGCAGCTTAGGGAAGTTCACAGATACGCAGTATTTT

D: .
J: TRBJ2-7
V: TRBV7-2
size: .
CDR3: CASSFPGAARYEQYF
DNA: TGTGCCAGCAGCTTTCCGGGCGCGGCCCGGTACGAGCAGTACTTC